The subject of this entry is one T cell receptor beta chain. Trimming took 1 base from V and 3 from J, leaving 13 bases between them. CDR3 size: 14 residues. In germline, CDR1 is GTSNPN, CDR2 SVGIG (reference sequence). Assay: immunoSEQ multiplex PCR; the TCRdb copy retains only in-frame clones and omits some. Here the sample spans some 130,000 clones, approximately 92% being singletons. The sample is drawn from a study of T cell responses to AZD1222 COVID-19 vaccine. This chain uses TRBV30 with TRBJ2-7; either TRBD1 or TRBD2 may supply D (5 bases each). This TCR came from an adult who received the AZD1222 COVID-19 vaccine. Source: peripheral blood, taken 28 days after the second AZD1222 dose. The CDR3 protein is CAWSAGISGYEQYF. The CDR3, as DNA: TGTGCCTGGAGTGCAGGGATAAGCGGCTACGAGCAGTACTTC.